A single sample gave rise to the 12 T cell receptor beta chains below, sequenced in a study of cytomegalovirus exposure and HLA in healthy donors. The data were produced by immunoSEQ multiplex PCR, yet TCRdb's version contains in-frame clones alone and is incomplete. The sample has about 110,000 clones, 90% to 97% seen once. The sample comprised PBMCs. Source of these receptors: a woman under 30 in good health and CMV-seronegative.

V is TRBV4-2 and J is TRBJ2-2, with 8 bases fitting TRBD2. With 1 base clipped from V and 7 bases from J, the junction kept 5 bases outside the gene matches. Germline V lookup: CDR1 LGHNA, CDR2 YNFKEQ. This CDR3 is 15 amino acids long. CDR3 bases: TGTGCCAGCAGCCAAGGGGGACTAGGGAGCGGGGAGCTGTTTTTT. Translating it yields CASSQGGLGSGELFF.

This chain connects TRBV28 to TRBJ1-2; D uncertain. V was trimmed by 3 bases and J by 5 bases, leaving 7 bases between them. Germline lookup yields CDR1 MDHEN and CDR2 SYDVKM. The CDR3 is made up of 12 amino acids. CDR3 DNA: TGTGCCAGCAGTTTCCCCGTTTATGGCTACACCTTC. It translates to CASSFPVYGYTF.

V is TRBV28 and J is TRBJ1-1; 9 bases match TRBD1. CDR1 is MDHEN, CDR2 SYDVKM, per germline. The CDR3 extends over 15 amino acids. Trimming took 4 bases from V and 5 from J; bases not matched to a gene: 8. CDR3 DNA sequence: TGTGCCAGCAGTTCCCCTGGGACAGGGAGAACTGAAGCTTTCTTT. Its translation is CASSSPGTGRTEAFF.

The chain couples TRBV6-5 to TRBJ2-5, with D perhaps matching TRBD2 (6 bases). Germline CDR1 and CDR2: MNHEY and SVGAGI. The CDR3 contains 14 residues. V was pared by 5 bases and J by 7 bases, with 17 bases between. Here the CDR3 DNA reads TGTGCCAGCAGTCTTGGACGGGGGACGGGGACCCAGTACTTC. It is translated as CASSLGRGTGTQYF.

The V call is TRBV7-3, the J call TRBJ2-5, with 7 bases fitting TRBD1. Trimming removed 4 bases from V and 2 bases from J; junction bases left unmatched: 1. Germline V gene data show CDR1 as SGHTA and CDR2 as FQGTGA. This CDR3 is built from 13 residues. The CDR3 region has the DNA TGTGCCAGCAGCTCGGACAGGCAAGAGACCCAGTACTTC. Protein product: CASSSDRQETQYF.

This chain connects TRBV5-1 to TRBJ1-2; TRBD1 matches at 11 bases. This CDR3 contains 15 residues. Germline CDR1 reads SGHRS; CDR2 reads YFSETQ. J lost 3 bases, V lost 4 bases, and 5 bases had no gene match. Here the CDR3 DNA reads TGCGCCAGCAGCCAATGGACAGGGGGCGACTATGGCTACACCTTC. Translation gives CASSQWTGGDYGYTF.

The CDR3, as DNA: TGCGCCAGCATGGGTCAGGGGGCGAGCTCCTACGAGCAGTACTTC. Translating it yields CASMGQGASSYEQYF. This chain connects TRBV5-1 to TRBJ2-7; 8 nucleotides align to TRBD1. Germline-derived CDR1 and CDR2 are SGHRS and YFSETQ. J lost 0 bases, V lost 6 bases, and 8 bases had no gene match. There are 15 residues in the CDR3.

The rearrangement links TRBV5-1 to TRBJ2-3; 7 bases fit TRBD2. Germline CDR1 reads SGHRS; CDR2 reads YFSETQ. J gave up 1 base and V 4 bases, and 9 bases lay outside the gene matches. There are 16 residues in the CDR3. The CDR3 sequence: CASSRAPAGGTDTQYF. The CDR3 DNA reads TGCGCCAGCAGCAGGGCTCCGGCGGGGGGCACAGATACGCAGTATTTT.

This sequence joins TRBV2 and TRBJ2-5; 10 nucleotides match TRBD1. V dropped 6 bases and J dropped 5; count of bases not matched to a gene: 9. CDR3 length equals 15 residues. In germline, CDR1 is SNHLY, CDR2 FYNNEI. The CDR3 loop is CASRSMTGGEETQYF. Here the CDR3 DNA reads TGTGCCAGCAGGAGCATGACAGGGGGCGAGGAGACCCAGTACTTC. The variable domain in full, with the rest retrieved from reference TRBV2 and TRBJ2-5, is EPEVTQTPSHQVTQMGQEVILRCVPISNHLYFYWYRQILGQKVEFLVSFYNNEISEKSEIFDDQFSVERPDGSNFTLKIRSTKLEDSAMYFCASRSMTGGEETQYFGPGTRLLVL.

The rearrangement uses TRBV28 and TRBJ2-7, with D possibly being TRBD1 (6 bases). The CDR3 totals 14 residues. Looked up from germline, CDR1 is MDHEN and CDR2 is SYDVKM. V lost 2 bases to trimming and J lost 5 bases, with 13 bases between them. The CDR3 coding sequence is TGTGCCAGCAGTTTAATGCAGGGGAAGGACGAGCAGTACTTC. Its translation: CASSLMQGKDEQYF.

The gene calls are TRBV15 and TRBJ2-5; a weak D match, TRBD2 (6 bases). Germline V gene lookup returns CDR1 LNHNV and CDR2 YYDKDF (reference sequence). Trimming cost V 3 bases and J 1 base, with 9 bases left between them. CDR3 length: 14 amino acids. The CDR3 loop is CATSSGSLQETQYF. In DNA form, the CDR3 reads TGTGCCACCAGCAGCGGGAGTCTCCAAGAGACCCAGTACTTC.

The V call is TRBV7-8, the J call TRBJ1-2, with 12 positions matching TRBD1. Germline V gives CDR1 SGHVS, CDR2 FQNEAQ. CDR3 length: 17 amino acids. J gave up 4 bases and V 3 bases, and 9 bases lay outside the gene matches. The CDR3 DNA is TGTGCCAGCAGCTTTATGCCGGGACAGGGGGCTCCCTATGGCTACACCTTC. This gives the protein CASSFMPGQGAPYGYTF.